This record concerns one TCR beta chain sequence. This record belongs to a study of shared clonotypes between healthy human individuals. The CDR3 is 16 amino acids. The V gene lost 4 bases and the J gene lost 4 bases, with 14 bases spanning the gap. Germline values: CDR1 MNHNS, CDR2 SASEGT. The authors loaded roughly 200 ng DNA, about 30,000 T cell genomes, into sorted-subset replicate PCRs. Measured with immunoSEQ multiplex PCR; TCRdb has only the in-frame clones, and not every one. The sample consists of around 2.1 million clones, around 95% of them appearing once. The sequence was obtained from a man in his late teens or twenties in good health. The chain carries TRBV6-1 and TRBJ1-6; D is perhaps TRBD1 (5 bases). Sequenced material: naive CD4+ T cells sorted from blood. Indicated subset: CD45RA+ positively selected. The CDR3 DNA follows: TGTGCCAGCAGTGCTCGGGACGGGGGTTATAATTCACCCCTCCACTTT. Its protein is CASSARDGGYNSPLHF.